The 21 T cell receptor beta chains below come from one sample, sequenced in a study of T cell responses to AZD1222 COVID-19 vaccine. The protocol was immunoSEQ multiplex PCR, while the TCRdb copy is restricted to in-frame clones and leaves out a portion. Of about 100,000 clones listed, around nine tenths are singletons. Sample: peripheral blood, taken 28 days after the second AZD1222 dose. These receptors originate from an adult who received the AZD1222 COVID-19 vaccine.

This chain joins TRBV19 and TRBJ2-5; TRBD1 matches at 9 bases. This CDR3 is 15 amino acids long. Germline V gives CDR1 LNHDA, CDR2 SQIVND (reference sequence). The junction had 5 bases not matched to a gene; V was cut back by 5 bases and J by 1 base. This chain's CDR3 is CASSEGQGFQETQYF. The DNA for the CDR3 is TGTGCCAGTAGTGAGGGACAGGGTTTCCAAGAGACCCAGTACTTC. The whole variable domain, filled in from reference TRBV19 and TRBJ2-5, reads DGGITQSPKYLFRKEGQNVTLSCEQNLNHDAMYWYRQDPGQGLRLIYYSQIVNDFQKGDIAEGYSVSREKKESFPLTVTSAQKNPTAFYLCASSEGQGFQETQYFGPGTRLLVL.

This sequence joins TRBV2 and TRBJ2-1; the match to TRBD2 covers 15 bases. From germline, CDR1 is SNHLY and CDR2 FYNNEI. The length of the CDR3 is 16 residues. V lost 7 bases, J lost 2 bases, and 3 bases stayed unmatched. CDR3 loop: CASIWTSGRAYNEQFF. The CDR3 nucleotides are TGTGCCAGCATTTGGACTAGCGGGAGGGCCTACAATGAGCAGTTCTTC.

This sequence joins TRBV28 and TRBJ2-7, with 16 bases aligning to TRBD2. CDR1 and CDR2 (germline): MDHEN, SYDVKM. With 6 bases clipped from V and 2 bases from J, the junction kept 10 bases outside the gene matches. The CDR3 has 18 residues. DNA for the CDR3: TGTGCCAGCAGCCCTACCGGGACTAGCGGGAGGGGAGCCTACGAGCAGTACTTC. This encodes CASSPTGTSGRGAYEQYF.

The chain combines TRBV12-3 or TRBV12-4 with TRBJ2-7, with TRBD2 identical over 7 bases. CDR3 length: 13 amino acids. V shed 1 base, J shed 6 bases, and the junction held 3 bases outside the gene matches. Here the CDR3 DNA reads TGTGCCAGCAGTTTAGGACTAGCTGCCGAGCAGTACTTC. It specifies CASSLGLAAEQYF.

This clone was observed once. The V and J genes are TRBV5-1 and TRBJ2-2; D gene uncertain. The CDR3 sequence is 11 residues long. The V and J ends lost 0 bases and 6 bases respectively, with 0 bases between them. Per germline, CDR1 SGHRS and CDR2 YFSETQ. CDR3 sequence (DNA): TGCGCCAGCAGCTTGGCCGGGGAGCTGTTTTTT. Amino acid sequence: CASSLAGELFF. The full variable domain, completed using reference TRBV5-1 and TRBJ2-2, is KAGVTQTPRYLIKTRGQQVTLSCSPISGHRSVSWYQQTPGQGLQFLFEYFSETQRNKGNFPGRFSGRQFSNSRSEMNVSTLELGDSALYLCASSLAGELFFGEGSRLTVL.

The J gene is TRBJ1-3, the V gene TRBV7-3; no firm D call. CDR3 size: 13 residues. The germline V gene encodes CDR1 SGHTA and CDR2 FQGTGA. Trimming removed 6 bases at V and 4 bases at J, with 10 bases between. This CDR3 is CASSVTSGNTIYF. In DNA, the CDR3 is TGTGCCAGCAGTGTTACCTCCGGAAACACCATATATTTT.

This clone was observed a single time. This chain uses TRBV5-5 with TRBJ2-5; the match to TRBD2 covers 12 bases. The CDR3 extends over 15 amino acids. CDR1 is SGHKS, CDR2 YYEKEE, per germline (reference sequence). With V trimmed by 4 bases and J by 4 bases, 5 bases remained unmatched. The CDR3 coding sequence is TGTGCCAGCAGCCTACTAGCGGGAGGAGGAGAGACCCAGTACTTC. As protein: CASSLLAGGGETQYF.

As DNA, the CDR3 is TGTGCCAGCAGCCCCCTGAGCACAGATACGCAGTATTTT. Amino acid sequence: CASSPLSTDTQYF. The V call is TRBV7-3, the J call TRBJ2-3; D is unresolved. Germline CDR1 reads SGHTA; CDR2 reads FQGTGA. The ends were cut back, 5 bases at V and 0 bases at J, with 6 bases in the middle. The CDR3 has 13 amino acids.

The CDR3 region is CASSRGPQGGTEAFF. The DNA for the CDR3 is TGCGCCAGCAGCCGGGGACCGCAGGGGGGCACTGAAGCTTTCTTT. The chain combines TRBV5-1 with TRBJ1-1, with TRBD1 matching over 7 bases. J lost 4 bases, V lost 4 bases, and 10 bases had no gene match. The CDR3 consists of 15 residues. CDR1 is SGHRS, CDR2 YFSETQ, per germline.

The count of this clone is one. V gene TRBV21-1 combines with J gene TRBJ2-3; the D call of TRBD1 is as the table states it, not checked on the DNA. TRBV21-1 is shown as a pseudogene. CDR3 length: 16 amino acids. In DNA, the CDR3 is TGTGCCAGCAGACAGACAGGGGGCCATGGCACAGATACGCAGTATTTT. It translates to CASRQTGGHGTDTQYF.

CDR3 coding DNA: TGCGCCAGCAGCTTGGACACCTACGAGCAGTACTTC. This gives the protein CASSLDTYEQYF. This chain links TRBV5-1 with TRBJ2-7; the D is unclear. Trimming shortened V by 0 bases and J by 2 bases, and 3 bases separated the two germline ends. Looked up from germline, CDR1 is SGHRS and CDR2 is YFSETQ. The CDR3 spans 12 residues.

This rearrangement joins TRBV6-5 to TRBJ2-2; the D call may be TRBD1 or TRBD2 (5 bases each). Germline values: CDR1 MNHEY, CDR2 SVGAGI. Trimming took 5 bases from V and 0 from J, leaving 10 bases between them. The CDR3 covers 15 residues. The CDR3: CASSPGTANTGELFF. Here the CDR3 DNA reads TGTGCCAGCAGTCCCGGGACGGCGAACACCGGGGAGCTGTTTTTT.

CDR3 coding DNA: TGTGCCAGCAGTTTAAGGGACACCGGGGAGCTGTTTTTT. Translation gives CASSLRDTGELFF. The chain has TRBV12-3 or TRBV12-4 and TRBJ2-2, with unresolved D. With 2 bases removed from V and 3 bases from J, the gap between germline ends came to 4 bases. The CDR3 length is 13 residues.

This chain uses TRBV6-4 with TRBJ2-1, with TRBD2 identical over 14 bases. The CDR3 has 18 residues. With 7 bases clipped from V and 6 bases from J, the junction kept 14 bases outside the gene matches. Germline V gene data show CDR1 as MRHNA and CDR2 as SNTAGT. The CDR3: CASTVPGLAGVLSNEQFF. Here the CDR3 DNA reads TGTGCCAGCACCGTCCCGGGACTAGCGGGAGTCCTTTCCAATGAGCAGTTCTTC.

The chain has TRBV28 and TRBJ2-3; D gene unclear. Trimming took 2 bases from V and 0 from J, leaving 3 bases between them. Germline assignment: CDR1 MDHEN and CDR2 SYDVKM. The CDR3 is 13 amino acids. CDR3 nucleotide sequence: TGTGCCAGCAGTTTAGATAGCACAGATACGCAGTATTTT. Encoded protein: CASSLDSTDTQYF.

Only a few counts were recorded for this clone. CDR3 region: CASSWEQSGYTF. The CDR3 nucleotides are TGTGCCAGCAGCTGGGAGCAGAGTGGCTACACCTTC. V is TRBV5-4 and J is TRBJ1-2; D gene ambiguous. The V end was cut by 3 bases, the J end by 7 bases, with 10 bases between. The CDR3 has 12 amino acids. From germline, CDR1 is SGHNT and CDR2 YYREEE (reference sequence).

The chain recombines TRBV10-2 with TRBJ2-7, with 7 bases matching TRBD1. In germline, CDR1 is WSHSY, CDR2 SAAADI. The CDR3 is 13 amino acids. Unmatched junction bases numbered 7, after V lost 7 bases and J lost 4 bases. CDR3 protein: CASNREQGYEQYF. The CDR3 DNA is TGCGCCAGCAACAGAGAACAGGGGTACGAGCAGTACTTC.

This sequence joins TRBV7-2 and TRBJ2-1, with 8 bases fitting TRBD2. Unmatched junction bases numbered 8, after V lost 5 bases and J lost 5 bases. The germline CDR1 and CDR2 sequences are SGHTA and FQGNSA. The length of the CDR3 is 15 residues. Written as DNA, the CDR3 is TGTGCCAGCAGCCATCGGCTACTAGCGGACAATGAGCAGTTCTTC. It translates to CASSHRLLADNEQFF. Full variable domain (rest looked up from reference TRBV7-2 and TRBJ2-1): GAGVSQSPSNKVTEKGKDVELRCDPISGHTALYWYRQSLGQGLEFLIYFQGNSAPDKSGLPSDRFSAERTGGSVSTLTIQRTQQEDSAVYLCASSHRLLADNEQFFGPGTRLTVL.

This sequence joins TRBV4-2 and TRBJ1-6, with D possibly TRBD1 on 6 matching bases. There are 16 residues in the CDR3. The V end was cut by 3 bases, the J end by 8 bases, with 17 bases between. Germline V lookup: CDR1 LGHNA, CDR2 YNFKEQ. CDR3 in amino acids: CASSQALGQRYSPLHF. DNA for the CDR3: TGTGCCAGCAGCCAGGCTCTCGGACAGAGGTATTCACCCCTCCACTTT.

The sample holds a few counts of this clone. This chain uses TRBV7-9 with TRBJ2-1; 11 nucleotides line up with TRBD1. The V and J ends lost 6 bases and 0 bases, in that order; junction bases with no gene match: 7. The CDR3 sequence is 17 residues long. CDR1 is SEHNR and CDR2 is FQNEAQ in the germline V gene (reference sequence). As DNA, the CDR3 is TGTGCCAGCAGTCGGGGACAGGGGGGCTACTCCTACAATGAGCAGTTCTTC. Protein product: CASSRGQGGYSYNEQFF.

The chain employs TRBV29-1 and TRBJ1-2; possible D gene TRBD1, 6 bases. The V gene lost 3 bases and the J gene lost 1 base, with 15 bases spanning the gap. Germline V gene data show CDR1 as SQVTM and CDR2 as ANQGSEA. CDR3 length: 15 amino acids. This chain's CDR3 is CSVDNDRLYNYGYTF. Here the CDR3 DNA reads TGCAGCGTTGACAATGACAGGTTGTATAACTATGGCTACACCTTC.